A selection of T cell receptor beta chains follows, all from one sample in a study of cytomegalovirus exposure and HLA in healthy donors. The repertoire was sequenced with immunoSEQ multiplex PCR; TCRdb's copy has only in-frame clones and lacks some. The listing records 85,000 or so clones. The sequencing sample was made of PBMCs. These receptors all come from a woman aged 25-40 years in good health and CMV-seronegative. CDR3s leave out the opening cysteine and the closing phenylalanine or tryptophan. The D gene is left open where the match is weak.

V gene: TRBV11-2; D gene: .; J gene: TRBJ2-1; CDR3 protein: ASSLEVGLTGGEQF
V gene: TRBV7-2; D gene: .; J gene: TRBJ2-3; CDR3 protein: ASSLIAASTDTQY
V gene: TRBV6-5; D gene: TRBD1; J gene: TRBJ2-7; CDR3 protein: ASSYSNRGYSYEQY
V gene: TRBV2; D gene: .; J gene: TRBJ2-5; CDR3 protein: AGGTLQETQY
V gene: TRBV30; D gene: TRBD1; J gene: TRBJ1-5; CDR3 protein: AWSQTGVFNQPQH
V gene: TRBV14; D gene: .; J gene: TRBJ1-1; CDR3 protein: ASSQDTGSGTEAF
V gene: TRBV6-6; D gene: .; J gene: TRBJ1-6; CDR3 protein: ASSYSAPNSPLH
V gene: TRBV6-1; D gene: .; J gene: TRBJ2-7; CDR3 protein: ASIGQSLSYEQY
V gene: TRBV30; D gene: TRBD2; J gene: TRBJ2-5; CDR3 protein: AWSTAGGVEETQY
V gene: TRBV10-3; D gene: .; J gene: TRBJ1-2; CDR3 protein: AISETTFDQSNYGYT
V gene: TRBV7-9; D gene: TRBD1; J gene: TRBJ1-2; CDR3 protein: ASSFSTGVNYGYT
V gene: TRBV9; D gene: TRBD2; J gene: TRBJ2-1; CDR3 protein: ASTRLAELVGNEQF
V gene: TRBV2; D gene: TRBD1; J gene: TRBJ2-1; CDR3 protein: ASSEATGGNNEQF
V gene: TRBV6-1; D gene: .; J gene: TRBJ1-2; CDR3 protein: ASSIDRNYGYT
V gene: TRBV29-1; D gene: .; J gene: TRBJ2-1; CDR3 protein: SVAGTPTGNEQF
V gene: TRBV7-9; D gene: .; J gene: TRBJ1-5; CDR3 protein: ASSLANGGRSQPQH
V gene: TRBV5-1; D gene: .; J gene: TRBJ2-2; CDR3 protein: ASSEDGELF
V gene: TRBV2; D gene: .; J gene: TRBJ1-2; CDR3 protein: ASSMADNYGYT
V gene: TRBV7-6; D gene: .; J gene: TRBJ2-3; CDR3 protein: ASSLVGSGASTDTQY
V gene: TRBV5-4; D gene: .; J gene: TRBJ1-2; CDR3 protein: ASSLAGNPYGYT
V gene: TRBV29-1; D gene: TRBD1; J gene: TRBJ2-2; CDR3 protein: SVEGDRGQGGELF
V gene: TRBV5-1; D gene: .; J gene: TRBJ1-1; CDR3 protein: ASKGMNTEAF
V gene: TRBV27; D gene: TRBD1; J gene: TRBJ1-2; CDR3 protein: ASSSTGGPYGYT
V gene: TRBV19; D gene: .; J gene: TRBJ1-3; CDR3 protein: ASRKASSGNTIY
V gene: TRBV4-1; D gene: TRBD2; J gene: TRBJ2-1; CDR3 protein: ASSQDRREDPSSYNEQF
V gene: TRBV5-1; D gene: TRBD2; J gene: TRBJ2-1; CDR3 protein: ASSLMAGGSNEQF
V gene: TRBV5-8; D gene: TRBD1; J gene: TRBJ2-7; CDR3 protein: ASSLDRGQY
V gene: TRBV19; D gene: .; J gene: TRBJ2-7; CDR3 protein: ASSTQQGSSYEQY
V gene: TRBV6-6; D gene: TRBD1; J gene: TRBJ2-7; CDR3 protein: ASRARDSAYEQY
V gene: TRBV15; D gene: TRBD1; J gene: TRBJ1-1; CDR3 protein: ATSRDGDRKTF
V gene: TRBV19; D gene: .; J gene: TRBJ2-5; CDR3 protein: ASSKQGFQETQY
V gene: TRBV19; D gene: TRBD1; J gene: TRBJ2-7; CDR3 protein: ASSMSTGAYEQY
V gene: TRBV18; D gene: .; J gene: TRBJ1-1; CDR3 protein: ASSQDRNTEAF
V gene: TRBV28; D gene: TRBD1; J gene: TRBJ1-2; CDR3 protein: ASSLLTGEAYGYT
V gene: TRBV5-6; D gene: .; J gene: TRBJ2-7; CDR3 protein: ASSSGGTYEQY
V gene: TRBV14; D gene: TRBD2; J gene: TRBJ2-5; CDR3 protein: ASSQRGLAGRETQY
V gene: TRBV30; D gene: .; J gene: TRBJ1-5; CDR3 protein: AWSQLTGQDQPQH
V gene: TRBV18; D gene: .; J gene: TRBJ1-2; CDR3 protein: ASSPSIQGNYGYT
V gene: TRBV5-1; D gene: .; J gene: TRBJ2-7; CDR3 protein: ASSSLLQGNEQY
V gene: TRBV2; D gene: TRBD1; J gene: TRBJ1-5; CDR3 protein: ASSSGTAKNGGNQPQH
V gene: TRBV19; D gene: TRBD1; J gene: TRBJ1-5; CDR3 protein: ASRSTTGPKNQPQH
V gene: TRBV5-6; D gene: TRBD1; J gene: TRBJ2-6; CDR3 protein: ASRRGDRVASGANVLT
V gene: TRBV4-1; D gene: TRBD2; J gene: TRBJ2-7; CDR3 protein: ASSQGASGLYEQY
V gene: TRBV19; D gene: TRBD2; J gene: TRBJ2-2; CDR3 protein: ASSSGRATGELF